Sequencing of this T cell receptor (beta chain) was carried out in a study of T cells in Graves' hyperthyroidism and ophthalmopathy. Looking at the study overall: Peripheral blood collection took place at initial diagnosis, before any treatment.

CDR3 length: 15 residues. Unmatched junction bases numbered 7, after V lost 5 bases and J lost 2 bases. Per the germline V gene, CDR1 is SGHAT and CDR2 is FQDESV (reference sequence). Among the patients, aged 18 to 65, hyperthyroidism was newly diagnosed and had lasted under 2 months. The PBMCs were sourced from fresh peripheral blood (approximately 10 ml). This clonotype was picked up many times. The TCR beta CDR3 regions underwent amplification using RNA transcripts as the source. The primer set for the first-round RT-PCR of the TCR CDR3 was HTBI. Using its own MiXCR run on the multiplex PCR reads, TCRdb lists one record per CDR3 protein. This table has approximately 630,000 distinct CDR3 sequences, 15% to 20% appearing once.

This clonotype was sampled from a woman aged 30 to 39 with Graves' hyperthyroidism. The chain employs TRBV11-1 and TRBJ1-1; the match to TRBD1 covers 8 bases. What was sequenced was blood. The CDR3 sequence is CASSPRTGYNTEAFF. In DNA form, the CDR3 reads TGTGCCAGCAGCCCCAGGACAGGGTATAACACTGAAGCTTTCTTT.